The 21 T cell receptor beta chains reported below all come from one sample, sequenced in a study of blood T cell repertoires in COVID-19. Sequencing used immunoSEQ multiplex PCR; TCRdb keeps in-frame clones, though not all of them. The table includes roughly 76,000 clones, around 75% detected once. The sample consisted of peripheral blood. The receptors shown here come from an older man with acute or convalescent COVID-19.

This clone ranks as medium-sized (0.01 to 0.1%). V gene TRBV4-2 combines with J gene TRBJ1-2, with TRBD1 identical over 7 bases. V was clipped by 0 bases and J by 6 bases; unmatched bases: 7. CDR1 and CDR2 (germline): LGHNA, YNFKEQ. There are 15 residues in the CDR3. CDR3 sequence reads: CASSQDRTGWNGYTF. CDR3 nucleotide sequence: TGTGCCAGCAGCCAAGATCGGACAGGTTGGAATGGCTACACCTTC.

CDR3 protein: CASSGPGQDFTDTQYF. Written as DNA, the CDR3 is TGTGCCAGCAGCGGGCCGGGACAAGATTTCACAGATACGCAGTATTTT. This rearrangement joins TRBV5-4 to TRBJ2-3; tentative D call: TRBD1 (6 bases). This CDR3 is built from 16 residues. The germline V gene encodes CDR1 SGHNT and CDR2 YYREEE (reference sequence). Trimming took 4 bases from V and 2 from J, leaving 17 bases between them.

The gene calls are TRBV7-9 and TRBJ1-1; D ambiguous. V was shortened by 6 bases and J by 5 bases, with 13 bases between the two germline ends. Germline CDR1 is SEHNR and CDR2 is FQNEAQ (reference sequence). This CDR3 is built from 13 residues. The CDR3 loop is CASREGERTEAFF. For the CDR3, the DNA is TGTGCCAGCAGGGAGGGAGAAAGGACTGAAGCTTTCTTT.

The chain is built from TRBV7-2 and TRBJ2-7; D gene ambiguous. The CDR3 spans 15 residues. V lost 1 base, J lost 1 base, and 11 bases lay in between. Germline V CDR1 and CDR2: SGHTA, FQGNSA. As DNA, the CDR3 is TGTGCCAGCAGCTTAGACGCGGTACATTCCTACGAGCAGTACTTC. It is translated as CASSLDAVHSYEQYF.

A single count supports this clone. This chain's CDR3 is CASSQVPPGTGTGNTIYF. CDR3 DNA sequence: TGTGCCAGCAGCCAAGTGCCCCCCGGGACAGGAACTGGAAACACCATATATTTT. This chain joins TRBV3-1 (or the pseudogene TRBV3-2) and TRBJ1-3; TRBD1 matches 8 bases. Germline V gene sequence: CDR1 LGHDT, CDR2 YNNKEL (reference sequence). V trimming: 1 base; J trimming: 2 bases; junction bases outside the gene matches: 10. The CDR3 runs to 18 residues.

The chain's CDR3 is CASSSPGGGNAEAFF. Written as DNA, the CDR3 is TGTGCCAGCAGTTCCCCAGGGGGCGGGAATGCTGAAGCTTTCTTT. J is TRBJ1-1 and V is TRBV28, with 8 bases identical to TRBD1. Per germline, CDR1 MDHEN and CDR2 SYDVKM. The CDR3 loop spans 15 amino acids. V lost 4 bases, J lost 6 bases, and 10 bases stayed unmatched.

In its sample, this clone was seen a few times. The V gene is TRBV5-1, the J gene TRBJ1-1; a possible D gene is TRBD1 (6 bases). The germline gives CDR1 SGHRS, CDR2 YFSETQ. The CDR3 sequence is 15 residues long. V lost 2 bases, J lost 0 bases, and 11 bases lay in between. The CDR3 spells CASSFTQGLNTEAFF. CDR3 in DNA: TGCGCCAGCAGCTTTACACAGGGATTGAACACTGAAGCTTTCTTT.

V gene TRBV7-9 combines with J gene TRBJ2-3, with TRBD2 identical over 8 bases. From germline, CDR1 is SEHNR and CDR2 FQNEAQ (reference sequence). Unmatched junction bases numbered 5, after V lost 5 bases and J lost 1 base. The CDR3 length is 15 residues. The CDR3 is CASSPGGGRTDTQYF. Written as DNA, the CDR3 is TGTGCCAGCAGCCCCGGGGGGGGACGCACAGATACGCAGTATTTT. Using reference TRBV7-9 and TRBJ2-3 for the parts outside the CDR3, the full variable domain is DTGVSQNPRHKITKRGQNVTFRCDPISEHNRLYWYRQTLGQGPEFLTYFQNEAQLEKSRLLSDRFSAERPKGSFSTLEIQRTEQGDSAMYLCASSPGGGRTDTQYFGPGTRLTVL.

This clone was observed many times. Here the CDR3 reads CASSETSGSYEQYF. As DNA, the CDR3 is TGTGCCAGCAGCGAGACTAGCGGGAGTTACGAGCAGTACTTC. The gene calls are TRBV9 and TRBJ2-7, with TRBD2 matching 12 bases. V shed 3 bases, J shed 4 bases, and the junction held 2 bases outside the gene matches. The CDR3 runs to 14 residues. In germline, CDR1 is SGDLS, CDR2 YYNGEE.

This chain joins TRBV24-1 and TRBJ2-7; D may be TRBD1 (5 bases). Trimming left V 2 bases short and J 4 bases short, with 8 bases between. The CDR3 covers 13 residues. Germline CDR1 and CDR2: KGHDR and SFDVKD. The CDR3 region is CATSDSYRYEQYF. The CDR3 coding sequence is TGTGCCACCAGTGATTCATACAGGTACGAGCAGTACTTC.

The chain combines TRBV3-1 (or the pseudogene TRBV3-2) with TRBJ1-5; maybe TRBD1 (6 bases). Germline assignment: CDR1 LGHDT and CDR2 YNNKEL (reference sequence). This CDR3 spans 14 amino acids. V was trimmed by 2 bases and J by 5 bases, leaving 10 bases between them. The CDR3 sequence: CASSQNRADQPQHF. The CDR3 nucleotides read TGTGCCAGCAGCCAAAACAGGGCTGATCAGCCCCAGCATTTT.

In this sample, this clone turned up many times. The chain links TRBV6-2 or TRBV6-3 to TRBJ1-5; D gene unclear. Per the germline V gene, CDR1 is MNHEY and CDR2 is SVGEGT. This CDR3 has 15 amino acids. V lost 6 bases to trimming and J lost 2 bases, with 14 bases between them. In DNA form, the CDR3 reads TGTGCCAGCAGCAAGCAAGTCGAAGGCAATCAGCCCCAGCATTTT. Encoded protein: CASSKQVEGNQPQHF.

This sequence joins TRBV10-1 and TRBJ2-2; no reliable D call. Deletions cut 2 bases from V and 6 bases from J, with 13 bases between. Germline V gene data show CDR1 as WNHNN and CDR2 as SYGVQD (reference sequence). The CDR3 length is 15 residues. The CDR3 is CASSETALGAGELFF. The CDR3 nucleotides read TGCGCCAGCAGTGAGACGGCTCTGGGCGCCGGGGAGCTGTTTTTT.

The count of this clone is one. The chain couples TRBV27 to TRBJ2-1, with a weak D call TRBD1 (5 bases). This CDR3 is 14 amino acids long. V gave up 3 bases and J gave up 7 bases, with 13 bases separating them. Germline CDR1 is MNHEY and CDR2 is SMNVEV (reference sequence). CDR3 in amino acids: CASSLGQGRNEQFF. DNA for the CDR3: TGTGCCAGCAGTTTGGGTCAGGGAAGAAATGAGCAGTTCTTC.

The rearrangement links TRBV27 to TRBJ2-5; TRBD2 matches at 10 bases. Per the germline V gene, CDR1 is MNHEY and CDR2 is SMNVEV (reference sequence). V dropped 7 bases and J dropped 5; count of bases not matched to a gene: 4. The CDR3 runs 13 residues. In nucleotides, the CDR3 is TGTGCCAGCATAGCGGGAGGAGGGGAGACCCAGTACTTC. Amino acid sequence: CASIAGGGETQYF.

The V call is TRBV5-1, the J call TRBJ1-1, with TRBD1 as a possible D gene (6 bases). CDR3 length equals 12 residues. Germline CDR1 reads SGHRS; CDR2 reads YFSETQ. With 4 bases removed from V and 4 bases from J, the gap between germline ends came to 8 bases. This chain's CDR3 is CASSIQGTEAFF. CDR3 bases: TGCGCCAGCAGCATACAGGGCACTGAAGCTTTCTTT.

V is TRBV19 and J is TRBJ1-4; D is possibly TRBD1 (6 bases). V shed 4 bases and J shed 8 bases, with 17 bases lying between them. Germline lookup yields CDR1 LNHDA and CDR2 SQIVND (reference sequence). CDR3 length equals 15 residues. The CDR3 loop is CASSTQGSRGEKLFF. In DNA form, the CDR3 reads TGTGCCAGTAGTACCCAGGGGTCGCGAGGGGAAAAACTGTTTTTT. Together with reference TRBV19 and TRBJ1-4, the CDR3 gives the full variable domain: DGGITQSPKYLFRKEGQNVTLSCEQNLNHDAMYWYRQDPGQGLRLIYYSQIVNDFQKGDIAEGYSVSREKKESFPLTVTSAQKNPTAFYLCASSTQGSRGEKLFFGSGTQLSVL.

The chain carries TRBV15 and TRBJ1-2, with TRBD1 matching 9 bases. Per germline, CDR1 LNHNV and CDR2 YYDKDF (reference sequence). The V and J ends lost 3 bases and 4 bases, in that order; junction bases with no gene match: 3. This CDR3 spans 14 amino acids. The CDR3 protein is CATSRNRGLYGYTF. CDR3 coding DNA: TGTGCCACCAGCAGGAACAGGGGGCTCTATGGCTACACCTTC.

The chain joins TRBV28 to TRBJ2-1; a possible D gene is TRBD1 (5 bases). CDR1 is MDHEN and CDR2 is SYDVKM in the germline V gene. The CDR3 runs to 14 residues. The V end lost 3 bases, the J end lost 6 bases, and 12 bases lay between the germline ends. Written as DNA, the CDR3 is TGTGCCAGCAGTTTCTCGGGCAGGGCCAATGAGCAGTTCTTC. The encoded protein is CASSFSGRANEQFF.

This clone was counted many times. The chain recombines TRBV4-2 with TRBJ2-1, with a possible D match to TRBD2 (6 bases). There are 14 residues in the CDR3. Germline V lookup: CDR1 LGHNA, CDR2 YNFKEQ. Deletions cut 0 bases from V and 7 bases from J, with 10 bases between. CDR3 bases: TGTGCCAGCAGCCAAGATTCGGGGAGGAATGAGCAGTTCTTC. This codes for CASSQDSGRNEQFF.

The chain is built from TRBV12-3 or TRBV12-4 and TRBJ1-5; the D gene is possibly TRBD1 (6 bases). Trimming took 6 bases from V and 7 from J, leaving 10 bases between them. The CDR3 extends over 12 amino acids. The CDR3 loop reads CASSTGFQPQHF. Here the CDR3 DNA reads TGTGCCAGCAGCACAGGGTTCCAGCCCCAGCATTTT.